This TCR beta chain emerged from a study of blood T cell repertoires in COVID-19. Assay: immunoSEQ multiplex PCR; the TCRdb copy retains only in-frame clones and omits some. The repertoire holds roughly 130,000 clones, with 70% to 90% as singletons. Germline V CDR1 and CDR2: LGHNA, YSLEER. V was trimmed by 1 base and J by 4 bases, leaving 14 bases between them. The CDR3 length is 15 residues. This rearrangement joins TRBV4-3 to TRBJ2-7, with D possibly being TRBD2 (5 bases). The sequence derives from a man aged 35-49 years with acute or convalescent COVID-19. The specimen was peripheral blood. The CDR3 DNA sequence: TGCGCCAGCAGCCAAGGGGCAGGAGGTCGGTACGAGCAGTACTTC. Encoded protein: CASSQGAGGRYEQYF.